This T cell receptor (beta chain) was documented in a study of PD-1 blockade in classical Hodgkin lymphoma. Clones were read by immunoSEQ multiplex PCR, and TCRdb kept only the in-frame ones, dropping some. The sample lists roughly 4,200 clones, 81% occurring once. Time point in this sample: newly diagnosed, previously untreated cHL patient sample. Magnetic negative selection isolated CD8+ T cells from thawed PBMCs. The trim removed 4 bases at V and 3 bases at J, leaving 7 bases unmatched. The CDR3 covers 16 residues. Germline V lookup: CDR1 SGDLS, CDR2 YYNGEE. Material: CD8+ T cells from blood. The V and J genes are TRBV9 and TRBJ2-1; 10 bases are shared with TRBD1. This clonotype originated in a human donor with classical Hodgkin lymphoma. CDR3 sequence reads: CASSTGQGGYYNEQFF. DNA of the CDR3: TGTGCCAGCAGCACCGGACAGGGGGGATACTACAATGAGCAGTTCTTC.